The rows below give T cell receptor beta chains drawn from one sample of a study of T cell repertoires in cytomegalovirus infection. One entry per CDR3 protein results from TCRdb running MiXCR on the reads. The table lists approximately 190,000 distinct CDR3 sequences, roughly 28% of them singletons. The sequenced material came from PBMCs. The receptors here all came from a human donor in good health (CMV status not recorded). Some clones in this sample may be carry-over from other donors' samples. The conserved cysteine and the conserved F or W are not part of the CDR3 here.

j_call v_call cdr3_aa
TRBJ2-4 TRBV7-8 ASSSTPGGHHIQY
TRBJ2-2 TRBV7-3 ASSLQGAAGELF
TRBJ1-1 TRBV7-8 ASSPGGNTEAF
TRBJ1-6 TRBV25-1 ASSETGTDPYNSPLH
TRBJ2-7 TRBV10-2 ASSDNGLSPYEQY
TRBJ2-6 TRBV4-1 ASSQGAVSRNVLT
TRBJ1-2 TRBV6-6 ASSYGHGGNYGYT
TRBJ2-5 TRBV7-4 ASSLELAGASFQETQY
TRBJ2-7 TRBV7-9 ASSLAGLYEQY
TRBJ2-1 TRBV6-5 ASSYGLRLRSYNEQF
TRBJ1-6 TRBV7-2 ASSLTGTLLSSYNSPLH